This note documents a single T cell receptor beta chain sequence. This entry is derived from a study of blood T cell repertoires in COVID-19. The method was immunoSEQ multiplex PCR; TCRdb's version includes in-frame clones alone and lacks a portion of them. Of hundreds of thousands of clones in the sample, around 89% are singletons; the top ten hold roughly 1.1%. V was clipped by 2 bases and J by 10 bases; unmatched bases: 12. The CDR3 is 17 residues long. CDR1 and CDR2 (germline): KGHSH, LQKENI. Source material: PBMCs or T cells enriched from blood (not recorded which). The receptor comes from a man in his thirties or forties who had recovered from COVID-19. The chain is built from TRBV18 and TRBJ1-6; 9 bases are shared with TRBD1. CDR3: CASSPTSGQGGRSPLHF. The CDR3 DNA reads TGTGCCAGCTCACCAACTTCGGGACAGGGTGGACGGTCACCCCTCCACTTT.